This TCR beta chain appears in the sequencing data of a study of control samples from healthy donors and cancer patients. Profiled with immunoSEQ multiplex PCR; TCRdb holds only in-frame clones, not every one. The table shows 170,000 or so clones, with around 91% occurring only once. V shed 7 bases and J 3 bases; nucleotides not matched to a gene: 13. Looked up from germline, CDR1 is MNHEY and CDR2 is SMNVEV (reference sequence). The CDR3 contains 16 residues. This chain links TRBV27 with TRBJ2-3; 7 nucleotides align to TRBD2. The receptor was isolated from a woman aged 45-65 years in good health. The sequenced sample consisted of blood. The CDR3 loop reads CASIPGGSSGTDTQYF. The CDR3 region has the DNA TGTGCCAGCATCCCCGGGGGGAGTAGCGGAACAGATACGCAGTATTTT.